Below are 3 T cell receptor beta chains sequenced from a single sample in a study of cytomegalovirus exposure and HLA in healthy donors. It was with 60 Vbeta and 13 Jbeta primers that the PCR ran. Data came from immunoSEQ multiplex PCR; TCRdb stores just in-frame clones and leaves some out. The profile shows about 90,000 clones, over 80% of them singletons. Sequencing was carried out using PBMCs. The receptors originated from a man younger than 30 in good health and CMV-seronegative.

The J gene is TRBJ2-5, the V gene TRBV28, with 7 bases identical to TRBD1. The J call may not be correct, given that the DNA end is closer to TRBJ2-7. CDR3 length: 13 amino acids. Germline V gene lookup returns CDR1 MDHEN and CDR2 SYDVKM. This CDR3 is CASTRQGAYEQYF. CDR3 sequence (DNA): TGTGCCAGCACCCGGCAGGGGGCCTACGAGCAGTACTTC.

V gene TRBV19 combines with J gene TRBJ1-2; D remains ambiguous. V dropped 3 bases and J dropped 6 bases, with 17 bases sitting between them. The CDR3 extends over 15 amino acids. Germline V gene data show CDR1 as LNHDA and CDR2 as SQIVND (reference sequence). The CDR3 protein is CASSIHPAVLNGYTF. The CDR3 DNA reads TGTGCCAGTAGTATTCACCCGGCAGTACTAAATGGCTACACCTTC. The variable domain in full, completed from reference TRBV19 and TRBJ1-2, reads DGGITQSPKYLFRKEGQNVTLSCEQNLNHDAMYWYRQDPGQGLRLIYYSQIVNDFQKGDIAEGYSVSREKKESFPLTVTSAQKNPTAFYLCASSIHPAVLNGYTFGSGTRLTVV.

The genes are TRBV27 and TRBJ2-1; 11 positions match TRBD2. The CDR3 length is 16 residues. Germline trimming cut 6 bases from V and 1 base from J; bases unmatched to any gene: 5. Germline CDR1 and CDR2: MNHEY and SMNVEV (reference sequence). CDR3 in DNA: TGTGCCAGCAGAAAAGGGACTAGCGGTTCCTACAATGAGCAGTTCTTC. Translating it yields CASRKGTSGSYNEQFF.